Presented here are 19 T cell receptor beta chains from one specimen sequenced in a study of cytomegalovirus exposure and HLA in healthy donors. The PCR contained 60 Vbeta and 13 Jbeta primers. Using immunoSEQ multiplex PCR, the repertoire was profiled, and TCRdb retains in-frame clones only, with some absent. The sample shows about 150,000 clones, roughly 70% of them seen only once. The material sequenced was PBMCs. The receptors were sampled from a man between 25 and 39 years old in good health and CMV-seropositive.

The chain is built from TRBV27 and TRBJ2-7; weak D call: TRBD2 (6 bases). The CDR3 covers 16 residues. Trimming stripped 2 bases from V and 2 bases from J, with 16 bases between. CDR1 MNHEY and CDR2 SMNVEV come from the germline V gene (reference sequence). CDR3 nucleotide sequence: TGTGCCAGCAGTTTAGTCCGGGGGACGGCCGCCTACGAGCAGTACTTC. It is translated as CASSLVRGTAAYEQYF.

V is TRBV18 and J is TRBJ2-2; 8 bases line up with TRBD1. The CDR3 loop spans 14 amino acids. Germline V lookup: CDR1 KGHSH, CDR2 LQKENI. Trimming removed 6 bases from V and 8 bases from J; junction bases left unmatched: 8. The CDR3, as DNA: TGTGCCAGCTCTTCCAGGGGGCGTCTTGGGGAGCTGTTTTTT. Translation: CASSSRGRLGELFF.

V and J are TRBV5-1 and TRBJ2-1; 9 bases agree with TRBD1. The CDR3 has 17 amino acids. CDR1 SGHRS and CDR2 YFSETQ come from the germline V gene. Trimming took 0 bases from V and 9 from J; bases not matched to a gene: 13. For the CDR3, the DNA is TGCGCCAGCAGCTTGGTGGGACAGGGAGGGGACGTTGGTGAGCAGTTCTTC. It is translated as CASSLVGQGGDVGEQFF. Looking up the rest from reference TRBV5-1 and TRBJ2-1 gives the full variable domain: KAGVTQTPRYLIKTRGQQVTLSCSPISGHRSVSWYQQTPGQGLQFLFEYFSETQRNKGNFPGRFSGRQFSNSRSEMNVSTLELGDSALYLCASSLVGQGGDVGEQFFGPGTRLTVL.

The chain carries TRBV10-3 and TRBJ1-1; possibly TRBD1 for D (5 bases). The V gene lost 0 bases and the J gene lost 5 bases, with 13 bases spanning the gap. The CDR3 has 15 amino acids. The germline CDR1 and CDR2 sequences are ENHRY and SYGVKD. The CDR3 here is CAISESAGVGTEAFF. The CDR3 nucleotides read TGTGCCATCAGTGAGTCTGCGGGGGTAGGTACTGAAGCTTTCTTT.

The chain joins TRBV15 to TRBJ2-2; a possible D gene is TRBD2 (5 bases). The CDR3 length is 14 residues. V lost 5 bases, J lost 7 bases, and 14 bases lay in between. Looked up from germline, CDR1 is LNHNV and CDR2 is YYDKDF (reference sequence). Written as DNA, the CDR3 is TGTGCCACCAGCGATGGGAGACCGGGCGGGGAGCTGTTTTTT. It codes for CATSDGRPGGELFF.

This clone has more than one count but fewer than ten. A far bigger clonotype differs at one base, so this is likely a read error. The sample carries other DNA sequences with the same CDR3. The rearrangement links TRBV29-1 to TRBJ2-1, with 10 nucleotides matching TRBD2. CDR1 and CDR2 from the germline V gene are SQVTM and ANQGSEA. V lost 7 bases and J lost 0; bases outside the gene matches: 18. The CDR3 spans 19 residues. The CDR3 DNA sequence: TGCAGCGCTCCCCGTGGTCTAGCGGGAGAGGTGAGCTCCTACAATGAGCAGTTCTTC. Protein sequence: CSAPRGLAGEVSSYNEQFF.

The V and J genes are TRBV7-9 and TRBJ2-5; D remains unclear. The end of the DNA aligns better with TRBJ2-7, so the J call may be wrong. The germline V gene has CDR1 SEHNR and CDR2 FQNEAQ (reference sequence). The CDR3 is made up of 14 amino acids. For the CDR3, the DNA is TGTGCCAGCAGCTTAGGTGAAGTAACCTACGAGCAGTACTTC. It codes for CASSLGEVTYEQYF.

The CDR3 DNA is TGTGCCAGCTCCGCCAGGGACTACCAGTACTTC. Translation gives CASSARDYQYF. V and J are TRBV6-1 and TRBJ2-5, with 7 bases lining up with TRBD2. The CDR3 runs to 11 residues. After removal of 8 bases from V and 10 bases from J, the junction contained 7 bases not matched to a gene. Germline V gene sequence: CDR1 MNHNS, CDR2 SASEGT.

This clone has only one observation. This rearrangement joins TRBV2 to TRBJ2-2, with 10 bases matching TRBD2. The CDR3 length is 15 residues. V was pared by 8 bases and J by 1 base, with 4 bases of the junction left unmatched. CDR1 and CDR2 (germline): SNHLY, FYNNEI. CDR3 nucleotide sequence: TGTGCCAGCGGCCGACTAGCGGGGAACACCGGGGAGCTGTTTTTT. It encodes CASGRLAGNTGELFF.

The V and J genes are TRBV28 and TRBJ2-7, with 10 bases fitting TRBD2. Per the germline V gene, CDR1 is MDHEN and CDR2 is SYDVKM. The J segment lost 2 bases and the V segment lost 3 bases, leaving 1 base of the junction unmatched. The CDR3 loop spans 14 amino acids. CDR3 sequence: CASSFLAGAYEQYF. CDR3 coding DNA: TGTGCCAGCAGTTTCCTAGCGGGGGCCTACGAGCAGTACTTC.

The chain recombines TRBV6-1 with TRBJ2-5; D call uncertain. Per germline, CDR1 MNHNS and CDR2 SASEGT. Deletions cut 7 bases from V and 5 bases from J, with 14 bases between. This CDR3 region has 13 residues. The CDR3 spells CASMVNPRETQYF. The CDR3 nucleotides read TGTGCCAGCATGGTCAACCCCCGGGAGACCCAGTACTTC.

The chain carries TRBV6-5 and TRBJ2-1, with TRBD2 matching over 12 bases. This CDR3 region has 14 residues. The V gene's germline CDR1 is MNHEY and CDR2 SVGAGI. The trim removed 6 bases at V and 9 bases at J, leaving 6 bases unmatched. This CDR3 reads CASRRTSGIGEQFF. The CDR3 DNA reads as TGTGCCAGCAGACGGACTAGCGGGATAGGTGAGCAGTTCTTC.

This clone has more than one count but fewer than ten. This chain joins TRBV27 and TRBJ2-3, with D possibly being TRBD2 (5 bases). This CDR3 is 12 amino acids long. The germline V gene has CDR1 MNHEY and CDR2 SMNVEV (reference sequence). V lost 2 bases, J lost 8 bases, and 8 bases lay in between. The CDR3 protein is CASSLTRSTQYF. DNA of the CDR3: TGTGCCAGCAGTTTAACTAGGAGTACGCAGTATTTT.

A word on this clone: Compared with germline, one end of the junction differs, possibly owing to a read error. The chain has TRBV7-9 and TRBJ2-5; 7 nucleotides line up with TRBD2. This CDR3 region has 14 residues. The V gene's germline CDR1 is SEHNR and CDR2 FQNEAQ (reference sequence). The CDR3 sequence is CSSSLASGGKTQYF. Here the CDR3 DNA reads TGTTCCAGCAGCTTAGCTAGCGGTGGTAAGACCCAGTACTTC.

V is TRBV18 and J is TRBJ2-1; TRBD2 matches 9 bases. Germline lookup yields CDR1 KGHSH and CDR2 LQKENI. The ends lost 3 bases at V and 2 bases at J; junction bases unmatched: 5. This CDR3 spans 16 amino acids. CDR3 residues: CASSPISGRTYNEQFF. The CDR3 DNA sequence: TGTGCCAGCTCACCTATTAGCGGGAGAACCTACAATGAGCAGTTCTTC.

The chain links TRBV4-1 to TRBJ2-3, with 12 nucleotides matching TRBD2. J gave up 5 bases and V 2 bases, and 5 bases lay outside the gene matches. Germline V gene sequence: CDR1 MGHRA, CDR2 YSYEKL. This CDR3 comprises 16 residues. CDR3 region: CASSQSSSGRVDTQYF. The DNA of the CDR3 is TGCGCCAGCAGCCAAAGCTCTAGCGGGAGGGTAGATACGCAGTATTTT.

This clone has just one count. The chain couples TRBV4-1 to TRBJ2-3; D gene unclear. V gave up 5 bases and J gave up 2 bases, with 8 bases separating them. The CDR3 totals 13 residues. The germline V gene encodes CDR1 MGHRA and CDR2 YSYEKL. The DNA for the CDR3 is TGCGCCAGCAGCGGCTTTACCACAGATACGCAGTATTTT. Translation gives CASSGFTTDTQYF.

About this clone itself: Other nucleotide sequences in the sample specify the same CDR3. CDR3 sequence: CASSPPAGNTEAFF. For the CDR3, the DNA is TGTGCCAGCTCACCACCGGCGGGGAACACTGAAGCTTTCTTT. The V call is TRBV18, the J call TRBJ1-1; no clear D. Trimming removed 0 bases at V and 1 base at J, with 6 bases between. This CDR3 is 14 amino acids long. Germline V gene sequence: CDR1 KGHSH, CDR2 LQKENI.

This clone has a handful of counts. V gene TRBV19 combines with J gene TRBJ1-1; D possibly corresponds to TRBD1 (6 bases). Trimming stripped 9 bases from V and 0 bases from J, with 20 bases between. CDR1 and CDR2 (germline): LNHDA, SQIVND (reference sequence). The length of the CDR3 is 16 residues. The CDR3 region has the DNA TGTGCCAGCGCCTGGGTTGACAGGACCATGAACACTGAAGCTTTCTTT. Its translation: CASAWVDRTMNTEAFF.